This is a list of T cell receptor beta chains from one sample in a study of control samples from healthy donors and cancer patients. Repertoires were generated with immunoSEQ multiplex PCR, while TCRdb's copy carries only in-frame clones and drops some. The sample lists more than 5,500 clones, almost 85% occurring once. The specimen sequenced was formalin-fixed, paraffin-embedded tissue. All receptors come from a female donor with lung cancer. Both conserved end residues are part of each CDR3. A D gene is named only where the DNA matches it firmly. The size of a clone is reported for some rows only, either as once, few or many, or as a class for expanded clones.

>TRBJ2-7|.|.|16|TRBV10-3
CAISESLGEMGYEQYF
TGTGCCATCAGTGAGTCGTTGGGGGAAATGGGCTACGAGCAGTACTTC
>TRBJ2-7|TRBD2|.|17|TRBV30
CAWSDPGLAGPTYEQYF
TGTGCCTGGAGTGACCCGGGACTAGCGGGCCCAACCTACGAGCAGTACTTC
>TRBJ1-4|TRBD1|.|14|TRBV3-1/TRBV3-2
CASSPRDRNEKLFF
TGTGCCAGCAGCCCCCGGGACAGAAATGAAAAACTGTTTTTT
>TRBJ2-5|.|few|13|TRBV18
CASSLGAEETQYF
TGTGCCAGCTCATTAGGGGCTGAAGAGACCCAGTACTTC
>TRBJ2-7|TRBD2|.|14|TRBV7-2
CASSLGGSVSEQYF
TGTGCCAGCAGCTTAGGCGGGAGTGTAAGCGAGCAGTACTTC
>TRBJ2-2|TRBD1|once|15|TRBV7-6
CASSHRDRGRGELFF
TGTGCCAGCAGCCACCGGGACAGGGGGCGGGGGGAGCTGTTTTTT
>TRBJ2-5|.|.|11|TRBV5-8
CASSLFKGQYF
TGTGCCAGCAGCTTGTTCAAAGGCCAGTACTTC
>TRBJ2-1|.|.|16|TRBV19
CASSSGQFPTRDEQFF
TGTGCCAGTAGTAGCGGACAGTTTCCCACACGGGATGAGCAGTTCTTC
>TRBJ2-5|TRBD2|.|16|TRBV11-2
CASSLEWREGLETQYF
TGTGCCAGCAGCTTAGAATGGCGGGAGGGCCTGGAGACCCAGTACTTC
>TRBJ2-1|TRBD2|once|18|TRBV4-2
CASSQDLAGGGSYNEQFF
TGTGCCAGCAGCCAAGATCTAGCGGGAGGCGGCTCCTACAATGAGCAGTTCTTC
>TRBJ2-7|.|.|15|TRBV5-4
CASSLVGTPSYEQYF
TGTGCCAGCAGCTTGGTTGGGACACCCTCCTACGAGCAGTACTTC
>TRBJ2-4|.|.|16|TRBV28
CASSFLAQGAKNIQYF
TGTGCCAGCAGTTTCCTAGCCCAGGGAGCCAAAAACATTCAGTACTTC
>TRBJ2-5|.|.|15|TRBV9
CASSVMDRSQETQYF
TGTGCCAGCAGCGTCATGGACAGATCCCAAGAGACCCAGTACTTC
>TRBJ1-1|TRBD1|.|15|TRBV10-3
CAIRTGGQMNTEAFF
TGTGCCATCAGGACAGGGGGCCAAATGAACACTGAAGCTTTCTTT